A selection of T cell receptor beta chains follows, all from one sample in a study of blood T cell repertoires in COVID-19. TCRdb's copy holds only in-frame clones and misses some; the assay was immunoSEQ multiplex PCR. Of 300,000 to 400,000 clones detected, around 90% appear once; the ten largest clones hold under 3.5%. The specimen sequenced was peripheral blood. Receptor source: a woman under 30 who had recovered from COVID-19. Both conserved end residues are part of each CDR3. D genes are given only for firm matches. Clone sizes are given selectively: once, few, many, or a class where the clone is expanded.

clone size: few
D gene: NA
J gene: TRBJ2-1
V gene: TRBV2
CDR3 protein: CASSDRGLSSYNEQFF
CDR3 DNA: TGTGCCAGCAGTGACAGGGGCTTAAGCTCCTACAATGAGCAGTTCTTC

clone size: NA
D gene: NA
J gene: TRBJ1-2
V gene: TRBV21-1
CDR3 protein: CASSKDIRTSGVDGYTF
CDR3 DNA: TGTGCCAGCAGCAAAGATATTCGGACGTCAGGGGTAGATGGCTACACCTTC

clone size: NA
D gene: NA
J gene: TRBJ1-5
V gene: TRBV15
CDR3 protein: CATSRERGNQPQHF
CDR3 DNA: TGTGCCACCAGCAGAGAAAGGGGGAATCAGCCCCAGCATTTT

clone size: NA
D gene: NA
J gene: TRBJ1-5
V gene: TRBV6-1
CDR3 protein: CASSEPGLNQPQHF
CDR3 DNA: TGTGCCAGCAGTGAGCCAGGGCTCAATCAGCCCCAGCATTTT

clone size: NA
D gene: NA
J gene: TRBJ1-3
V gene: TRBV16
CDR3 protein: CASSRTRPLGAGNTIYF
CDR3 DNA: TGTGCCAGCAGCCGCACGCGTCCCCTGGGGGCCGGAAACACCATATATTTT

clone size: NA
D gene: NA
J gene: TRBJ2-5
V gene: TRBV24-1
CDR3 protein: CATSDHSKAETQYF
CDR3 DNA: TGTGCCACCAGTGACCACAGTAAGGCGGAGACCCAGTACTTC

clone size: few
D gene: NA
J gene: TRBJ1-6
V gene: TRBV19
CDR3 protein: CASSIGGRDYLDSPLHF
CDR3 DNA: TGTGCCAGTAGTATCGGGGGGCGTGATTATTTGGATTCACCCCTCCACTTT

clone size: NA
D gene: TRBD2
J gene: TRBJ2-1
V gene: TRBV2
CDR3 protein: CASSDETGGVLGEQFF
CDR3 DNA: TGTGCCAGCAGTGATGAGACGGGAGGTGTCTTGGGTGAGCAGTTCTTC

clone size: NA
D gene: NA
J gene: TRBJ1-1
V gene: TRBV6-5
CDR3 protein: CASIEYSLEAFF
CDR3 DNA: TGTGCCAGCATCGAGTACAGCCTTGAAGCTTTCTTT

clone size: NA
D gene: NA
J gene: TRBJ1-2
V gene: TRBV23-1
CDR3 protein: CASSQPRNYGYTF
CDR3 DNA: TGCGCCAGCAGTCAGCCCAGGAACTATGGCTACACCTTC

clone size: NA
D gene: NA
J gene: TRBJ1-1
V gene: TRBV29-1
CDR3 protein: CSVEDAGYNTEAFF
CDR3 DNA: TGCAGCGTTGAAGATGCAGGGTATAACACTGAAGCTTTCTTT

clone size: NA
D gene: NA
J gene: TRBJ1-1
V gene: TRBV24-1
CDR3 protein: CATSDAAGYTEAFF
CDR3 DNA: TGTGCCACCAGTGATGCGGCTGGGTACACTGAAGCTTTCTTT

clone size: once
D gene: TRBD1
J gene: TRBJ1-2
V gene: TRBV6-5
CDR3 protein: CASSRTGAYGYTF
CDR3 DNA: TGTGCCAGCAGTCGAACAGGGGCCTATGGCTACACCTTC

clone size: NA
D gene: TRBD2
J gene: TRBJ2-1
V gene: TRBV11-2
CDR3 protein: CASSLEATSGREQFF
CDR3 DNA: TGTGCCAGCAGCTTAGAGGCCACTAGCGGGAGAGAGCAGTTCTTC

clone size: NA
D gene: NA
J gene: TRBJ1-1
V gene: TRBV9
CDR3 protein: CASSVDASLNTEAFF
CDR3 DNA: TGTGCCAGCAGCGTAGATGCGAGTCTGAACACTGAAGCTTTCTTT

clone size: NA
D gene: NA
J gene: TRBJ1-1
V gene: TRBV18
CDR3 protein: CASSLSGLKNTEAFF
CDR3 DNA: TGTGCCAGCTCATTATCGGGACTGAAGAACACTGAAGCTTTCTTT

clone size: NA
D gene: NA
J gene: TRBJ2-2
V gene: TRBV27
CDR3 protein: CASSLYGGGPPGELFF
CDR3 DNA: TGTGCCAGCAGTTTATACGGGGGAGGCCCCCCCGGGGAGCTGTTTTTT

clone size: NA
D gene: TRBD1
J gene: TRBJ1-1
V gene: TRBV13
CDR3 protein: CASSRMGDRVEPEAFF
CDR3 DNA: TGTGCCAGCAGCCGTATGGGAGACAGGGTCGAGCCTGAAGCTTTCTTT

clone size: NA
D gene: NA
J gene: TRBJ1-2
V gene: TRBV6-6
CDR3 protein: CASSYQGNGYTF
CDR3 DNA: TGTGCCAGCAGTTACCAGGGGAATGGCTACACCTTC

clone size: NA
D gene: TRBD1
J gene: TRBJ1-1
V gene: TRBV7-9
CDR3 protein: CASSSTSGTGNTEAFF
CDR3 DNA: TGTGCCAGCAGCAGCACCTCCGGGACAGGGAACACTGAAGCTTTCTTT

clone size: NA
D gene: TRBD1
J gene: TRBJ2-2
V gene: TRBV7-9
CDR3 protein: CASSPAGTGLGELFF
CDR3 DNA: TGTGCCAGCAGCCCCGCGGGGACAGGGCTCGGGGAGCTGTTTTTT

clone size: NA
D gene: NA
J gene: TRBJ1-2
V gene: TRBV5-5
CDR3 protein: CASSLLGGGYTF
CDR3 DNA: TGTGCCAGCAGCTTGTTGGGGGGAGGCTACACCTTC

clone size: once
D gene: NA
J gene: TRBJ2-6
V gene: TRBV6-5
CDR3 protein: CASSYSGSGANVLTF
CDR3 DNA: TGTGCCAGCAGTTACTCCGGGTCCGGGGCCAACGTCCTGACTTTC

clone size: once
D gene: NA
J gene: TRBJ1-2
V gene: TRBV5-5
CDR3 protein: CASSLWSYSLDGYTF
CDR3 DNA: TGTGCCAGCAGCTTGTGGTCCTACTCCCTTGATGGCTACACCTTC

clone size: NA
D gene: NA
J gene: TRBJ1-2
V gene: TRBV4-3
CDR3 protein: CASSQDAAINYGYTF
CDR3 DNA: TGCGCCAGCAGCCAAGATGCGGCAATTAACTATGGCTACACCTTC

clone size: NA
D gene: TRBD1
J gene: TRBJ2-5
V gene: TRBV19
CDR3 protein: CASSARQGSEETQYF
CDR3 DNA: TGTGCCAGTAGTGCCCGACAGGGGAGTGAGGAGACCCAGTACTTC

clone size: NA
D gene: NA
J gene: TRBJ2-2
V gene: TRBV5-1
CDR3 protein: CASSAIVRDSRAGELFF
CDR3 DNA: TGCGCCAGCAGCGCTATAGTCCGGGACTCCCGGGCCGGGGAGCTGTTTTTT

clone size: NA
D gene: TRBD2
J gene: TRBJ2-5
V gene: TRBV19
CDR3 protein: CASSRGGVSGETQYF
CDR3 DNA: TGTGCCAGTAGTCGGGGAGGGGTTTCGGGAGAGACCCAGTACTTC

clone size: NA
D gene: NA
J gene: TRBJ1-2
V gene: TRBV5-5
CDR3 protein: CASSLGIRSYGYTF
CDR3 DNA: TGTGCCAGCAGCTTGGGCATCCGGTCCTATGGCTACACCTTC

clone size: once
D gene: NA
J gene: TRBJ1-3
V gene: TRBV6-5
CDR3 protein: CASRRQSSGNTIYF
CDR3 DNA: TGTGCCAGCAGGCGACAATCCAGTGGAAACACCATATATTTT

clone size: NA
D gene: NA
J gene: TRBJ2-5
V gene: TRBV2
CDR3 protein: CASSTSRPGTQYF
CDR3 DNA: NA

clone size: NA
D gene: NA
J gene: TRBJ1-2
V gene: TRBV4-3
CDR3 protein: CASRDKNYGYTF
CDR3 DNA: TGCGCCAGCAGGGACAAAAACTATGGCTACACCTTC

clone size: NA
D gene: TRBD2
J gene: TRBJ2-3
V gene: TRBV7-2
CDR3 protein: CASSWNSGNTDTQYF
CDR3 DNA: TGTGCCAGCAGCTGGAATAGCGGGAACACAGATACGCAGTATTTT

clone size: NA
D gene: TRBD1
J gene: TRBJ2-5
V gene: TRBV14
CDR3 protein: CASSRQGMETQYF
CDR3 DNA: TGTGCCAGCAGCCGACAGGGGATGGAGACCCAGTACTTC

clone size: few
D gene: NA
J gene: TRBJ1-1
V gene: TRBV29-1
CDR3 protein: CSVYRGNRGEAFF
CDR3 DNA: TGCAGCGTTTATAGGGGGAATCGAGGTGAAGCTTTCTTT

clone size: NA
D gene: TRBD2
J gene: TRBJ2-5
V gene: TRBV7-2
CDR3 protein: CASSLWGGRASETQYF
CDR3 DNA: TGTGCCAGCAGCTTATGGGGCGGGAGGGCCTCGGAGACCCAGTACTTC

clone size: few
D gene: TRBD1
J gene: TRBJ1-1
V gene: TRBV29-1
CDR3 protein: CSAGPGQKNTEAFF
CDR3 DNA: TGCAGCGCTGGACCGGGACAGAAGAACACTGAAGCTTTCTTT

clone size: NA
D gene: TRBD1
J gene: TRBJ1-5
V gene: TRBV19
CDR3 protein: CASSIFMQGDLRSQPQHF
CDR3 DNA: TGTGCCAGTAGTATATTTATGCAGGGGGATTTGCGGTCTCAGCCCCAGCATTTT

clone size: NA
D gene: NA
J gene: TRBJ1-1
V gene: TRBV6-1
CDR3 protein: CASSEWGRTLMNTEAFF
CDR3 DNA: TGTGCCAGCAGTGAATGGGGCAGAACTCTTATGAACACTGAAGCTTTCTTT

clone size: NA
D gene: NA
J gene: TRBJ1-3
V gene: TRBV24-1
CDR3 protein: CATSDTAGIDTIYF
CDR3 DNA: TGTGCCACCAGTGATACCGCCGGTATAGACACCATATATTTT

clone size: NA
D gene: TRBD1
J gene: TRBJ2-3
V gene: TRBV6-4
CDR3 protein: CASRGQGSDTQYF
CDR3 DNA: TGTGCCAGCAGAGGACAGGGGTCGGATACGCAGTATTTT

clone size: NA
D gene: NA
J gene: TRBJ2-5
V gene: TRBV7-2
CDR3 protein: CASSLVDWQETQYF
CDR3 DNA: TGTGCCAGCAGCTTAGTCGACTGGCAAGAGACCCAGTACTTC

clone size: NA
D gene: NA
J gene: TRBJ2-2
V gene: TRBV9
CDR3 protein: CASSYRGGEVGELFF
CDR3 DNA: TGTGCCAGCAGCTACCGCGGAGGGGAGGTGGGGGAGCTGTTTTTT

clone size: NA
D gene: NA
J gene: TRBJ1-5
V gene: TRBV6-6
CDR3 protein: CASSYWTRRSNQPQHF
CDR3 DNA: TGTGCCAGCAGTTACTGGACAAGACGGAGCAATCAGCCCCAGCATTTT

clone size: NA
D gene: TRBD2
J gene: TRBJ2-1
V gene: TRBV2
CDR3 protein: CASSESPGGPDEQFF
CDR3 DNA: TGTGCCAGCAGTGAATCCCCGGGAGGGCCCGATGAGCAGTTCTTC

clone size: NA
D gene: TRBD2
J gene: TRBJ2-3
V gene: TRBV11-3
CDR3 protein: CASSLGTSGGTDTQYF
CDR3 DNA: TGTGCCAGCAGCTTGGGCACTAGCGGGGGCACAGATACGCAGTATTTT

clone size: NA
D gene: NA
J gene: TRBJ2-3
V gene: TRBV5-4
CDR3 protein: CASSLGGMGTDTQYF
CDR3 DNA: TGTGCCAGCAGCTTGGGCGGGATGGGCACAGATACGCAGTATTTT

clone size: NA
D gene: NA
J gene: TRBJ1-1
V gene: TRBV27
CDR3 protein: CASSTTIKRGDIRNTEAFF
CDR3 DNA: TGTGCCAGCAGCACAACCATAAAGCGGGGGGACATCAGGAACACTGAAGCTTTCTTT

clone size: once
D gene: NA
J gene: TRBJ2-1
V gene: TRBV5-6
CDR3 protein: CASSSRVPRSYNEQFF
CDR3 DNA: TGTGCCAGCAGTTCCAGGGTTCCTCGCTCCTACAATGAGCAGTTCTTC

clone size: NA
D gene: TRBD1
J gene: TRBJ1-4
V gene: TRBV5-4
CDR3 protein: CASSLTGGNEKLFF
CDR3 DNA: TGTGCCAGCAGCTTGACAGGGGGGAATGAAAAACTGTTTTTT

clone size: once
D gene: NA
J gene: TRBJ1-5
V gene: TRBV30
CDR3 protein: CAWSVRGQPQHF
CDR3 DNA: TGTGCCTGGAGTGTAAGGGGTCAGCCCCAGCATTTT

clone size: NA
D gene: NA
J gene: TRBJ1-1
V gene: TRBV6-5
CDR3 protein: CASSLGEAFF
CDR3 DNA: TGTGCCAGCAGCCTCGGTGAAGCTTTCTTT

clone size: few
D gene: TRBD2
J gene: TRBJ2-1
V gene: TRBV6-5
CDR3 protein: CASSRDSGNDEQFF
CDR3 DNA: TGTGCCAGCAGTAGAGATAGCGGGAACGATGAGCAGTTCTTC

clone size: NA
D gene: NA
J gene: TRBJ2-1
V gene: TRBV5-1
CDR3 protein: CASSRGDLSSYNEQFF
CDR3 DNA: TGCGCCAGCAGCCGAGGGGACTTATCTTCCTACAATGAGCAGTTCTTC